This T cell receptor (beta chain) was sequenced for a study of T cells in Graves' hyperthyroidism and ophthalmopathy. TCR beta CDR3 sequences were amplified from RNA transcripts. Primed by the HTBI set, a first-round RT-PCR was run on the TCR CDR3. TCRdb re-called the multiplex PCR reads with MiXCR, one entry per CDR3 protein. In the table there are some 270,000 distinct CDR3 sequences, about 13% of which are singletons. This clonotype was seen a few times. Antigen: not known. Study-wide results and caveats: Blood shared most expanded thyroid clonotypes above 0.001.

Uncontrolled infection, other autoimmune disease, pregnancy or lactation excluded patients. The PBMCs studied were ones that came from approximately 9.9 ml fresh peripheral blood. V was clipped by 7 bases and J by 5 bases, with 20 bases between them. CDR1 SEHNR and CDR2 FQNEAQ come from the germline V gene (reference sequence). The CDR3 sequence is 15 residues long. Sequenced material: blood. The sequence came from a woman in her thirties or forties with Graves' hyperthyroidism. This chain connects TRBV7-9 to TRBJ1-2; a weak D match, TRBD1 (5 bases). The CDR3 region has the DNA TGTGCCAGCACCCTTCAAGGGGCAGGGATATATGGCTACACCTTC. It is translated as CASTLQGAGIYGYTF.